One sample yielded the 8 T cell receptor beta chains listed below, sequenced in a study of blood T cell repertoires in COVID-19. The repertoire was sequenced with immunoSEQ multiplex PCR; TCRdb's copy has only in-frame clones and lacks some. The sample holds 150,000 or so clones; approximately 90% are singletons and the top ten take around 4.6%. Sequencing was done on a sample of peripheral blood. These TCRs come from a human donor in a cohort sampled during active COVID-19.

The J gene is TRBJ2-2, the V gene TRBV27, with 10 bases matching TRBD2. The CDR3 covers 18 residues. V was pared by 5 bases and J by 5 bases, with 14 bases of the junction left unmatched. CDR1 and CDR2 (germline): MNHEY, SMNVEV (reference sequence). The CDR3 is CASSPRRLAGGGTGELFF. As DNA, the CDR3 is TGTGCCAGCAGTCCCCGACGACTAGCGGGTGGCGGAACCGGGGAGCTGTTTTTT.

With respect to this clone: Germline is not matched at one junction end, which may reflect a read error. The rearrangement uses TRBV11-3 and TRBJ1-3, with unresolved D. Per germline, CDR1 SGHNT and CDR2 YENEEA. The CDR3 is 16 amino acids. CDR3 sequence: CASSDAGAASGNTIYF. In nucleotides, the CDR3 is TGTGCCAGCAGCGACGCGGGTGCGGCCTCTGGGAACACCATATATTTT.

The CDR3 DNA is TGCGCCAGCAGCTTGGCCGGTAGCGGGAGAATCGGCGGGGAGCTGTTTTTT. Translation gives CASSLAGSGRIGGELFF. This chain uses TRBV5-1 with TRBJ2-2, with 9 bases matching TRBD2. Trimming at V came to 0 bases and at J to 7 bases, leaving 10 bases not matched to a gene. CDR1 and CDR2 from the germline V gene are SGHRS and YFSETQ. This CDR3 has 17 residues.

The chain joins TRBV6-5 to TRBJ1-1; tentatively, D is TRBD1 (6 bases). Looked up from germline, CDR1 is MNHEY and CDR2 is SVGAGI. The ends were cut back, 7 bases at V and 2 bases at J, with 17 bases in the middle. The CDR3 has 15 residues. As DNA, the CDR3 is TGTGCCAGCATAATTTCCTACAGGGCTAACACTGAAGCTTTCTTT. It translates to CASIISYRANTEAFF.

The chain joins TRBV4-1 to TRBJ2-7; 9 positions agree with TRBD1. The junction had 5 bases not matched to a gene; V was cut back by 4 bases and J by 4 bases. Germline values: CDR1 MGHRA, CDR2 YSYEKL. The CDR3 consists of 14 residues. The CDR3 DNA sequence: TGCGCCAGCAGCCCGGGACAGGGTACATACGAGCAGTACTTC. Its protein is CASSPGQGTYEQYF.

This chain links TRBV28 with TRBJ1-1; 7 bases agree with TRBD1. The J segment lost 1 base and the V segment lost 6 bases, leaving 8 bases of the junction unmatched. There are 15 residues in the CDR3. Looked up from germline, CDR1 is MDHEN and CDR2 is SYDVKM. The CDR3 DNA reads TGTGCCAGCAGACAGCAGGGGGTCCCGAACACTGAAGCTTTCTTT. Protein product: CASRQQGVPNTEAFF. The full variable domain, with the rest looked up from reference TRBV28 and TRBJ1-1, is DVKVTQSSRYLVKRTGEKVFLECVQDMDHENMFWYRQDPGLGLRLIYFSYDVKMKEKGDIPEGYSVSREKKERFSLILESASTNQTSMYLCASRQQGVPNTEAFFGQGTRLTVV.

By share, this clone ranks as medium-sized. CDR3: CASSVGQGAPLAGYTF. Written as DNA, the CDR3 is TGTGCCAGCAGCGTCGGACAGGGGGCGCCTTTAGCCGGCTACACCTTC. This chain joins TRBV9 and TRBJ1-2; 11 positions match TRBD1. The CDR3 runs to 16 residues. Germline V gene sequence: CDR1 SGDLS, CDR2 YYNGEE. J was trimmed by 8 bases and V by 2 bases; bases with no gene match: 11.

This chain links TRBV28 with TRBJ1-2; 8 bases map to TRBD1. Germline values: CDR1 MDHEN, CDR2 SYDVKM. J lost 6 bases, V lost 5 bases, and 8 bases had no gene match. The CDR3 extends over 14 amino acids. In DNA form, the CDR3 reads TGTGCCAGCAGTCCCACAGACAGGGGCAATGGCTACACCTTC. It is translated as CASSPTDRGNGYTF.